This T cell receptor (beta chain) derives from a study of T-cell memory formation after mild COVID-19. TCR alpha and TCR beta cDNA libraries with sample barcodes and UMIs came from 5'RACE using constant-segment primers. One entry per CDR3 protein, called by TCRdb with MiXCR from the 5' RACE reads. The top ten clones hold around 2.4% of a sample with some 150,000 distinct CDR3 sequences, 19% of them seen once. This clonotype was detected ten times or more. Antigen: not known. V shed 5 bases and J shed 4 bases, with 14 bases lying between them. Germline V CDR1 and CDR2: SGHAT, FQNNGV. The CDR3 is 15 amino acids. Study-wide findings and caveats: CD4+ contracting clones lay mainly in CM and EM, CD8+ ones in EMRA. Contracting clones, day 15 to 85, had balanced CD4/CD8, and later expanders favored CD4+.

The material sequenced was PBMCs or a T cell subset sorted from them (not recorded which). The sequence was collected from an adult woman who had mild COVID-19 (a few samples of this study predate the infection). Cell type and time point are not known. This rearrangement joins TRBV11-2 to TRBJ2-2, with D possibly being TRBD2 (5 bases). CDR3 nucleotides: TGTGCCAGCAGCCCCTTACCGGGGAGCACCGGGGAGCTGTTTTTT. This sequence encodes CASSPLPGSTGELFF.